This T cell receptor beta chain was sequenced in a study of blood T cell repertoires in COVID-19. As handled by the study authors: Amplification with reference gene primers provided the estimates of nucleated cell counts. TCRdb keeps only in-frame clones here, not all; method: immunoSEQ multiplex PCR. V, J and clone size were drawn from that table, and D and trimming were deduced from the DNA. Of over 150,000 clones in the sample, 70% to 90% are singletons; the top ten hold 2% to 2.5%. The V gene end was trimmed by 4 bases and the J gene end by 2 bases; junction bases not matched to a gene: 12. CDR3 length: 18 residues. The germline V gene has CDR1 SGHTA and CDR2 FQGNSA.

The specimen was peripheral blood. This TCR was recovered from a man in his fifties who had recovered from COVID-19. The V gene is TRBV7-2, the J gene TRBJ1-2, with 11 bases identical to TRBD1. The CDR3 DNA reads TGTGCCAGCAGCTCGCGCGCTAGGGACAGGGGGTACAACTATGGCTACACCTTC. It specifies CASSSRARDRGYNYGYTF.